Sequencing of this TCR beta chain was carried out in a study of blood T cell repertoires in COVID-19. About the research overall: Sources were T cells, B-cell-depleted T cells, or PBMCs; the material itself was cDNA or gDNA.

Data came from immunoSEQ multiplex PCR; TCRdb stores just in-frame clones and leaves some out. This table holds 110,000 or so clones, approximately 90% found once. Per germline, CDR1 LNHDA and CDR2 SQIVND (reference sequence). V lost 5 bases to trimming and J lost 3 bases, with 18 bases between them. This CDR3 is 16 amino acids long. This receptor was taken from a man between 70 and 80 years old with active or convalescent COVID-19. The specimen was peripheral blood. J is TRBJ2-3 and V is TRBV19, with a tentative D call TRBD2 (5 bases). DNA for the CDR3: TGTGCCAGTAGTCCACCCCCCGGGATAGTAACAGATACGCAGTATTTT. Its protein product is CASSPPPGIVTDTQYF.